The entry below gives a single T cell receptor beta chain sequence along with its context. Its antigen is undetermined. Coverage ceases 3 residues before the CDR3 finishes, and the germline J gene fills in the end. immunoSEQ multiplex PCR used an average of approximately 1,300 ng genomic DNA. TCRdb keeps only in-frame clones here, not all; method: immunoSEQ multiplex PCR. The sample includes around 30,000 clones. The data are from a study of T cells in women clearing cervical HPV infection. Study overall: Case blood drawn at lesion detection; control blood after infection cleared. Cases' blood sampling followed lesion detection by median roughly five months (90 to 200). Study observations and caveats: Effector/memory and HPV-specific T cells were not isolated, and association timing is unknown.

There are 16 residues in the CDR3. Trimming cost V 0 bases and J 2 bases; bases outside gene matches: 1. CDR1 is SGHNT and CDR2 is YYREEE in the germline V gene (reference sequence). The V and J genes are TRBV5-4 and TRBJ2-7; 14 nucleotides align to TRBD2. This receptor was obtained from a woman aged 18 to 75 with a cervical HPV16 infection that either progressed to CIN3+ or cleared (not recorded which). Sequenced: blood buffy coat. The CDR3 DNA, read in part, is TGTGCCAGCAGCTTGGGACTAGCGGGGGGGCCCTACGAG. This encodes CASSLGLAGGPYE. The CDR3, in full, reads CASSLGLAGGPYEQYF.